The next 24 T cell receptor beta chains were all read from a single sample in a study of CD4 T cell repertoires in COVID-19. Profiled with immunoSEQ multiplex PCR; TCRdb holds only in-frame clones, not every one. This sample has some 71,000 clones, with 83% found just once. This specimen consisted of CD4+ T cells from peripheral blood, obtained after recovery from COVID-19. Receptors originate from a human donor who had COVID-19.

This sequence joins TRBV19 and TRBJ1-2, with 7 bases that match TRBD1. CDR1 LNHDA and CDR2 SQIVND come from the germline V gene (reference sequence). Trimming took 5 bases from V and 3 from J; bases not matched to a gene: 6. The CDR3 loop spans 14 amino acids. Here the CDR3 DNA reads TGTGCCAGTAGTGTGGACAGGACCCACTATGGCTACACCTTC. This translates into CASSVDRTHYGYTF.

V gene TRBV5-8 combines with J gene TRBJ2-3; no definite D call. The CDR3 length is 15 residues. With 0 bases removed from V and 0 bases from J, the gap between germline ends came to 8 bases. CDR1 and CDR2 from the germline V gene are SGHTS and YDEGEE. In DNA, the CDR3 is TGTGCCAGCAGCTTGGACGGATCTAGCACAGATACGCAGTATTTT. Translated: CASSLDGSSTDTQYF.

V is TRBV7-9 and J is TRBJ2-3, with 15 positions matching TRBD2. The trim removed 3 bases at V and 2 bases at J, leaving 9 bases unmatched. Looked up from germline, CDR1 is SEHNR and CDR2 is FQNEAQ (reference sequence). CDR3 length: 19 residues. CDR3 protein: CASSLGLAGGRDNTDTQYF. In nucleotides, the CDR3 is TGTGCCAGCAGCTTGGGACTAGCGGGAGGTCGAGATAACACAGATACGCAGTATTTT.

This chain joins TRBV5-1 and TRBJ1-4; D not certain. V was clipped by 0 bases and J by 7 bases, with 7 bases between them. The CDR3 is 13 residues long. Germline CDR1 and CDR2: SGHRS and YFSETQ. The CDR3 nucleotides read TGCGCCAGCAGCTTGGAGTTGGGTGAAAAACTGTTTTTT. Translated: CASSLELGEKLFF.

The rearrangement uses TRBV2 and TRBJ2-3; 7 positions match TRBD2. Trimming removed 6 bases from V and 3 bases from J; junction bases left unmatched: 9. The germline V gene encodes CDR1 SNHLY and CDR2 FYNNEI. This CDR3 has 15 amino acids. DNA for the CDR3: TGTGCCAGCAGGCGGGAGAAGATCGGGACAGATACGCAGTATTTT. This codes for CASRREKIGTDTQYF. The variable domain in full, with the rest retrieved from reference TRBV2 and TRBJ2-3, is EPEVTQTPSHQVTQMGQEVILRCVPISNHLYFYWYRQILGQKVEFLVSFYNNEISEKSEIFDDQFSVERPDGSNFTLKIRSTKLEDSAMYFCASRREKIGTDTQYFGPGTRLTVL.

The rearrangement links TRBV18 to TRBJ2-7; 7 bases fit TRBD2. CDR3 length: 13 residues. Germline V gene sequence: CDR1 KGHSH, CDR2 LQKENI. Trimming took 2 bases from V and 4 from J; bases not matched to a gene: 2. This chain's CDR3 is CASSPGGGYEQYF. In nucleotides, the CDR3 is TGTGCCAGCTCACCAGGGGGGGGATACGAGCAGTACTTC.

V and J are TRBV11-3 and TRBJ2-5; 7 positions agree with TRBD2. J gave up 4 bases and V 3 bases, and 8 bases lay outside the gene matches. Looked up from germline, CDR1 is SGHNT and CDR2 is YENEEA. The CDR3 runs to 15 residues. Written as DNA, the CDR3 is TGTGCCAGCAGCTTGTCGGGGGAGGGGACAGAGACCCAGTACTTC. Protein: CASSLSGEGTETQYF.

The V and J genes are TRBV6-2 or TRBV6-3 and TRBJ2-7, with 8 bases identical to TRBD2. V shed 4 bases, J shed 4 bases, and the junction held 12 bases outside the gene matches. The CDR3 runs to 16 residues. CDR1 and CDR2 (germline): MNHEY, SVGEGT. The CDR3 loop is CASSSYGGGRGYEQYF. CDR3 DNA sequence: TGTGCCAGCAGTTCATACGGCGGGGGGCGCGGGTACGAGCAGTACTTC.

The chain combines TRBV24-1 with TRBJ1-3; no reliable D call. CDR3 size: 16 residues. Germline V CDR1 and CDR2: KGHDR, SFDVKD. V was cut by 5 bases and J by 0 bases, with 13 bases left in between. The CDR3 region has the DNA TGTGCCACCAGTGCCTCAGACGGATCCTCTGGAAACACCATATATTTT. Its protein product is CATSASDGSSGNTIYF.

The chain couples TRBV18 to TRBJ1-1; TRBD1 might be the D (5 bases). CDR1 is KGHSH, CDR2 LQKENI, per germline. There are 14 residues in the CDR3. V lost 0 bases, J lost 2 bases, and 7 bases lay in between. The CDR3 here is CASSPPTANTEAFF. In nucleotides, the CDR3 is TGTGCCAGCTCACCACCGACAGCCAACACTGAAGCTTTCTTT.

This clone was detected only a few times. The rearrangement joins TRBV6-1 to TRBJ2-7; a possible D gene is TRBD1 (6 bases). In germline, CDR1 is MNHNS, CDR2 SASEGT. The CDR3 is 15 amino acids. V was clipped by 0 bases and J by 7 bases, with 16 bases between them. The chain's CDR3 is CASSEAITGPREQYF. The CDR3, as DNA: TGTGCCAGCAGTGAAGCAATAACAGGGCCGAGGGAGCAGTACTTC.

The CDR3 DNA reads as TGTGCCAGTGGCTCGGGACAGCAAGAGACCCAGTACTTC. The encoded protein is CASGSGQQETQYF. The J gene is TRBJ2-5, the V gene TRBV19, with 7 positions matching TRBD1. This CDR3 has 13 residues. Per germline, CDR1 LNHDA and CDR2 SQIVND (reference sequence). The junction had 5 bases not matched to a gene; V was cut back by 8 bases and J by 2 bases.

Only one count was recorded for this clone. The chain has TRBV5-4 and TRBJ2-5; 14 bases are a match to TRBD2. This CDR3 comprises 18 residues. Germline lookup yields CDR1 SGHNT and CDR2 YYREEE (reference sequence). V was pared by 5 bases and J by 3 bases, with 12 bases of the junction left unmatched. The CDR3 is CASRPRLAGGPREETQYF. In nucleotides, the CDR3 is TGTGCCAGCAGACCCCGACTAGCGGGGGGGCCGCGAGAAGAGACCCAGTACTTC. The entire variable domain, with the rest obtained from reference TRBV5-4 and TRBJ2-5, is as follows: ETGVTQSPTHLIKTRGQQVTLRCSSQSGHNTVSWYQQALGQGPQFIFQYYREEENGRGNFPPRFSGLQFPNYSSELNVNALELDDSALYLCASRPRLAGGPREETQYFGPGTRLLVL.

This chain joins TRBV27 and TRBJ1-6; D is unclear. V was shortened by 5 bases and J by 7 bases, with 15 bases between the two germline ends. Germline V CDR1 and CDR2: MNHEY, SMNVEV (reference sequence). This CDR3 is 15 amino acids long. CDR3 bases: TGTGCCAGCAGTCGACCGGGCCAGAGAAATTCACCCCTCCACTTT. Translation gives CASSRPGQRNSPLHF.

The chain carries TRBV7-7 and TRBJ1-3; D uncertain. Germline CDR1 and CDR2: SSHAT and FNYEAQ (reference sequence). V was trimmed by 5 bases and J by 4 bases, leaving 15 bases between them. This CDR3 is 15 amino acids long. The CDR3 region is CASSRTPERGNTIYF. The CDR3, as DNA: TGTGCCAGCAGCCGAACTCCGGAACGGGGAAACACCATATATTTT. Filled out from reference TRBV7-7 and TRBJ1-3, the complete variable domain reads GAGVSQSPRYKVTKRGQDVTLRCDPISSHATLYWYQQALGQGPEFLTYFNYEAQPDKSGLPSDRFSAERPEGSISTLTIQRTEQRDSAMYRCASSRTPERGNTIYFGEGSWLTVV.

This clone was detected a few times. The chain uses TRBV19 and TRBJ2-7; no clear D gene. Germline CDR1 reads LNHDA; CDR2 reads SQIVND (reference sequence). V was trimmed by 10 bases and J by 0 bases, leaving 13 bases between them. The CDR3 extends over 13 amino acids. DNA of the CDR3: TGTGCCACATTCGACGGTAGCTCCTACGAGCAGTACTTC. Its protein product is CATFDGSSYEQYF.

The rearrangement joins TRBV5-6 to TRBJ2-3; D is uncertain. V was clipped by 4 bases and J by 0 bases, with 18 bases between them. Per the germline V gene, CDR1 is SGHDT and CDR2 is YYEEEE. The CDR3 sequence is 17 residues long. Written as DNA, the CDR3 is TGTGCCAGCAGCCCTGGATTAAGTACCTCTAGCACAGATACGCAGTATTTT. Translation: CASSPGLSTSSTDTQYF.

In DNA form, the CDR3 reads TGTGCCAGCAGTACGCCGACAGGGGAGGAATCACCCCTCCACTTT. Protein product: CASSTPTGEESPLHF. The chain uses TRBV28 and TRBJ1-6; 8 bases line up with TRBD1. The CDR3 length is 15 residues. V was pared by 5 bases and J by 10 bases, with 10 bases of the junction left unmatched. Looked up from germline, CDR1 is MDHEN and CDR2 is SYDVKM.

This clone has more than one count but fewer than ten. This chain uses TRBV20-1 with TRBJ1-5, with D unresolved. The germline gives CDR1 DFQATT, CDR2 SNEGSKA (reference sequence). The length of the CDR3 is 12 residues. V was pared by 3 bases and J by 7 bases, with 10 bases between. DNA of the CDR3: TGCAGTGCTAGTCCATCGGGGCAGCCCCAGCATTTT. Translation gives CSASPSGQPQHF.

CDR3 nucleotide sequence: TGTGCCAGCAGCCAAGAGGGGGCTGGCTACACCTTC. Residues: CASSQEGAGYTF. The chain uses TRBV3-1 (or the pseudogene TRBV3-2) and TRBJ1-2; weak D call: TRBD1 (6 bases). CDR3 size: 12 residues. Germline-derived CDR1 and CDR2 are LGHDT and YNNKEL (reference sequence). Between the trimmed V and J ends, which lost 0 bases and 7 bases, there was a span of 6 bases.

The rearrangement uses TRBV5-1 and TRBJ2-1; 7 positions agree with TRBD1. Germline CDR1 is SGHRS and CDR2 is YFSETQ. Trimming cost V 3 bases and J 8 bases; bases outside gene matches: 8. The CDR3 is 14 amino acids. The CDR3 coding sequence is TGCGCCAGCAGCTCTCCTAACAGGGGACATGAGCAGTTCTTC. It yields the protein CASSSPNRGHEQFF.

The CDR3 bases are TGCGCCAGCAGCCAAGGAGGGGCTCGAAGGCGGGACGGGCCCCAGCATTTT. Its translation: CASSQGGARRRDGPQHF. This chain joins TRBV4-1 and TRBJ1-5; a weak D match, TRBD1 (5 bases). Deletions cut 1 base from V and 9 bases from J, with 22 bases between. This CDR3 region has 17 residues. Germline V gene lookup returns CDR1 MGHRA and CDR2 YSYEKL.

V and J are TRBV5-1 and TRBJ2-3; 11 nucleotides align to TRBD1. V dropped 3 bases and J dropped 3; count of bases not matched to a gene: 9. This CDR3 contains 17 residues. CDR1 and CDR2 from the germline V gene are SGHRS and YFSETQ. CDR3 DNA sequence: TGCGCCAGCAGCTGGGGACCCGGGACAGGGGGGACAGATACGCAGTATTTT. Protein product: CASSWGPGTGGTDTQYF.

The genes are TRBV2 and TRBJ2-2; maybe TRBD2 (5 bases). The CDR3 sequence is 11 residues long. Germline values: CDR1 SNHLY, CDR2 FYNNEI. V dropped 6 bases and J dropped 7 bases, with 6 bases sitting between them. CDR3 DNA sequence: TGTGCCAGCAGGGGAGTCGGGGAGCTGTTTTTT. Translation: CASRGVGELFF.